One sample yielded the 18 T cell receptor beta chains listed below, sequenced in a study of long-term antiretroviral therapy in people with HIV. immunoSEQ v3.0 was run at survey level. The repertoire was sequenced with immunoSEQ multiplex PCR; TCRdb's copy has only in-frame clones and lacks some. The table shows 23,000 or so clones, with roughly 93% occurring only once. Sequenced material: unsorted PBMCs, taken 7.6 years after starting antiretroviral therapy. The receptors shown here come from a woman between 40 and 55 years old with HIV.

The V and J genes are TRBV6-5 and TRBJ1-1; D might be TRBD1 (5 bases). The germline V gene encodes CDR1 MNHEY and CDR2 SVGAGI. Trimming pared 4 bases from V and 0 bases from J, leaving 9 bases between. The CDR3 loop spans 14 amino acids. CDR3 region: CASSWTRMNTEAFF. Written as DNA, the CDR3 is TGTGCCAGCAGTTGGACAAGGATGAACACTGAAGCTTTCTTT.

The J gene is TRBJ2-2, the V gene TRBV10-3; a weak D match, TRBD2 (6 bases). This CDR3 is 16 amino acids long. Trimming stripped 8 bases from V and 7 bases from J, with 23 bases between. Per germline, CDR1 ENHRY and CDR2 SYGVKD. The CDR3 coding sequence is TGTGCCATCCGGCGGGACGGTAGTGGAACCATCGGGGAGCTGTTTTTT. Translation: CAIRRDGSGTIGELFF.

This clone was seen a single time. The chain employs TRBV5-1 and TRBJ2-7, with 12 bases matching TRBD2. Germline assignment: CDR1 SGHRS and CDR2 YFSETQ. This CDR3 is built from 13 residues. V trimming: 4 bases; J trimming: 7 bases; junction bases outside the gene matches: 3. This CDR3 is CASSIGLAGEQYF. The CDR3 nucleotides are TGCGCCAGCAGCATCGGACTAGCGGGGGAGCAGTACTTC. The variable domain in full, with the rest retrieved from reference TRBV5-1 and TRBJ2-7, is KAGVTQTPRYLIKTRGQQVTLSCSPISGHRSVSWYQQTPGQGLQFLFEYFSETQRNKGNFPGRFSGRQFSNSRSEMNVSTLELGDSALYLCASSIGLAGEQYFGPGTRLTVT.

The gene calls are TRBV2 and TRBJ1-1; no clear D gene. Germline CDR1 SNHLY, CDR2 FYNNEI. V dropped 7 bases and J dropped 0 bases, with 18 bases sitting between them. The CDR3 loop spans 16 amino acids. The CDR3 DNA reads TGTGCCAGCACGGGTGAGGCCCCCCGGTTGAACACTGAAGCTTTCTTT. As protein: CASTGEAPRLNTEAFF. The whole variable domain, remainder taken from reference TRBV2 and TRBJ1-1, is EPEVTQTPSHQVTQMGQEVILRCVPISNHLYFYWYRQILGQKVEFLVSFYNNEISEKSEIFDDQFSVERPDGSNFTLKIRSTKLEDSAMYFCASTGEAPRLNTEAFFGQGTRLTVV.

The chain is built from TRBV27 and TRBJ1-2, with 8 bases lining up with TRBD1. Germline CDR1 is MNHEY and CDR2 is SMNVEV (reference sequence). The ends lost 5 bases at V and 2 bases at J; junction bases unmatched: 13. The CDR3 contains 17 residues. CDR3 DNA: TGTGCCAGCAGTCGGGGGCCCACAGGGGGAGGAAACTATGGCTACACCTTC. It is translated as CASSRGPTGGGNYGYTF.

The chain's CDR3 is CASSQRYQETQYF. CDR3 coding DNA: TGCGCCAGCAGCCAAAGGTACCAAGAGACCCAGTACTTC. This chain connects TRBV5-1 to TRBJ2-5; D remains unclear. The CDR3 is 13 amino acids. V lost 4 bases and J lost 0, with 7 bases in between. Looked up from germline, CDR1 is SGHRS and CDR2 is YFSETQ.

This chain uses TRBV2 with TRBJ1-2; TRBD1 aligns across 7 bases. Germline loops: CDR1 SNHLY, CDR2 FYNNEI. The trim removed 4 bases at V and 7 bases at J, leaving 15 bases unmatched. This CDR3 spans 16 amino acids. CDR3 DNA sequence: TGTGCCAGCAGTGCCCGGCAGGGGGACACTTTGCCTGGCTACACCTTC. This translates into CASSARQGDTLPGYTF. Complete variable domain (other parts from reference TRBV2 and TRBJ1-2): EPEVTQTPSHQVTQMGQEVILRCVPISNHLYFYWYRQILGQKVEFLVSFYNNEISEKSEIFDDQFSVERPDGSNFTLKIRSTKLEDSAMYFCASSARQGDTLPGYTFGSGTRLTVV.

V is TRBV4-1 and J is TRBJ1-2; D not certain. Trimming removed 1 base from V and 2 bases from J, with 14 bases in between. This CDR3 contains 16 residues. In germline, CDR1 is MGHRA, CDR2 YSYEKL. The CDR3 reads CASSQVEQETNYGYTF. The CDR3 coding sequence is TGCGCCAGCAGCCAAGTCGAGCAGGAAACGAACTATGGCTACACCTTC.

The chain combines TRBV7-8 with TRBJ1-3; D is possibly TRBD1 (5 bases). CDR1 and CDR2 from the germline V gene are SGHVS and FQNEAQ. This CDR3 spans 18 amino acids. V was cut by 2 bases and J by 0 bases, with 17 bases left in between. The CDR3 sequence is CASSLRPPTVSSGNTIYF. CDR3 DNA: TGTGCCAGCAGCTTACGGCCCCCGACAGTATCCTCTGGAAACACCATATATTTT. The variable domain in full, completed from reference TRBV7-8 and TRBJ1-3, reads GAGVSQSPRYKVAKRGQDVALRCDPISGHVSLFWYQQALGQGPEFLTYFQNEAQLDKSGLPSDRFFAERPEGSVSTLKIQRTQQEDSAVYLCASSLRPPTVSSGNTIYFGEGSWLTVV.

V gene TRBV7-2 combines with J gene TRBJ2-2, with 7 bases fitting TRBD1. There are 15 residues in the CDR3. The V segment lost 6 bases and the J segment 4 bases; nucleotides outside the gene matches: 8. CDR1 is SGHTA, CDR2 FQGNSA, per germline. In DNA form, the CDR3 reads TGTGCCAGCAGTCGACAGGGTATATTCACCGGGGAGCTGTTTTTT. Translating gives CASSRQGIFTGELFF.

V gene TRBV7-9 combines with J gene TRBJ2-3, with TRBD2 identical over 10 bases. Trimming took 6 bases from V and 6 from J; bases not matched to a gene: 6. Germline-derived CDR1 and CDR2 are SEHNR and FQNEAQ (reference sequence). The CDR3 totals 14 residues. CDR3 coding DNA: TGTGCCAGCAGACCCAGCGGGGGGGCGGATACGCAGTATTTT. This gives the protein CASRPSGGADTQYF.

The chain carries TRBV5-1 and TRBJ1-1, with D tentatively TRBD1 (6 bases). The V gene's germline CDR1 is SGHRS and CDR2 YFSETQ. V shed 3 bases and J shed 2 bases, with 14 bases lying between them. This CDR3 has 15 residues. CDR3 sequence (DNA): TGCGCCAGCAGCTCCGGGGGGCCACCTAACACTGAAGCTTTCTTT. Amino acids: CASSSGGPPNTEAFF. The variable domain in full, with the rest retrieved from reference TRBV5-1 and TRBJ1-1, is KAGVTQTPRYLIKTRGQQVTLSCSPISGHRSVSWYQQTPGQGLQFLFEYFSETQRNKGNFPGRFSGRQFSNSRSEMNVSTLELGDSALYLCASSSGGPPNTEAFFGQGTRLTVV.

The rearrangement uses TRBV18 and TRBJ2-1; TRBD2 aligns across 9 bases. Germline V lookup: CDR1 KGHSH, CDR2 LQKENI. This CDR3 region has 15 residues. The ends lost 5 bases at V and 5 bases at J; junction bases unmatched: 7. CDR3 loop: CASSLIAGANNEQFF. CDR3 coding DNA: TGTGCCAGCTCATTGATAGCGGGGGCGAACAATGAGCAGTTCTTC.

This clone was observed a single time. The chain uses TRBV2 and TRBJ2-2; 7 nucleotides line up with TRBD1. Germline values: CDR1 SNHLY, CDR2 FYNNEI. The CDR3 is 14 residues long. J lost 5 bases, V lost 4 bases, and 4 bases had no gene match. In DNA, the CDR3 is TGTGCCAGCAGTGGACAGGGTTATACCGGGGAGCTGTTTTTT. Its translation: CASSGQGYTGELFF.

The chain combines TRBV2 with TRBJ2-2; perhaps TRBD1 as D (5 bases). This CDR3 region has 13 residues. V lost 6 bases and J lost 4, with 9 bases in between. Germline V gene sequence: CDR1 SNHLY, CDR2 FYNNEI. This CDR3 reads CASRGRGTGELFF. CDR3 nucleotides: TGTGCCAGCAGGGGGCGCGGCACCGGGGAGCTGTTTTTT.

The chain is built from TRBV29-1 and TRBJ1-1; 9 bases match TRBD1. The CDR3 has 12 amino acids. J gave up 6 bases and V 7 bases, and 6 bases lay outside the gene matches. Germline lookup yields CDR1 SQVTM and CDR2 ANQGSEA. CDR3 DNA: TGCAGCGCTTACAGGGGGCTGGCTGAAGCTTTCTTT. It encodes CSAYRGLAEAFF.

V usage is TRBV5-1 and J usage is TRBJ2-1; the match to TRBD1 covers 11 bases. CDR1 is SGHRS, CDR2 YFSETQ, per germline. This CDR3 is built from 17 residues. With 0 bases clipped from V and 4 bases from J, the junction kept 6 bases outside the gene matches. The CDR3 DNA follows: TGCGCCAGCAGCTTGGCTTGGGACAGGGGGTTGTACAATGAGCAGTTCTTC. Amino acid sequence: CASSLAWDRGLYNEQFF. The whole variable domain, remainder taken from reference TRBV5-1 and TRBJ2-1, is KAGVTQTPRYLIKTRGQQVTLSCSPISGHRSVSWYQQTPGQGLQFLFEYFSETQRNKGNFPGRFSGRQFSNSRSEMNVSTLELGDSALYLCASSLAWDRGLYNEQFFGPGTRLTVL.

V and J are TRBV18 and TRBJ1-1; D may be TRBD1 (5 bases). Trimming cost V 1 base and J 3 bases, with 12 bases left between them. The CDR3 has 15 residues. CDR1 and CDR2 (germline): KGHSH, LQKENI. The CDR3 here is CASSPLTETHTEAFF. The CDR3 region has the DNA TGTGCCAGCTCACCACTGACAGAAACCCACACTGAAGCTTTCTTT.